This T cell receptor beta chain derives from a study of shared clonotypes between healthy human individuals. Study results and limitations: Among the subsets, naive ones generally showed larger estimated richness than memory ones.

200 to 250 ng DNA, 30,000 to 35,000 T cell genomes, went into each sorted-subset replicate PCR. Clones were sequenced by immunoSEQ multiplex PCR, and TCRdb holds only the in-frame ones, with some missing. The sample has about 110,000 clones; about 70% are singletons. The germline V gene has CDR1 SGHRS and CDR2 YFSETQ. The CDR3 sequence is 15 residues long. V was pared by 0 bases and J by 1 base, with 9 bases between. Comment on this clone: Its antigen is as yet unknown.

Sequenced input: memory CD8+ T cells sorted from blood. Subset reported: CD45RO+ cells pooled with CCR7-negative TemRA cells. This sequence originates from a woman aged 25 to 39 in good health. The V call is TRBV5-1, the J call TRBJ2-3; D gene ambiguous. The CDR3 here is CASSLATVGTDTQYF. The CDR3 bases are TGCGCCAGCAGCTTGGCGACGGTGGGCACAGATACGCAGTATTTT. Combining the CDR3 with reference TRBV5-1 and TRBJ2-3 gives the whole variable domain KAGVTQTPRYLIKTRGQQVTLSCSPISGHRSVSWYQQTPGQGLQFLFEYFSETQRNKGNFPGRFSGRQFSNSRSEMNVSTLELGDSALYLCASSLATVGTDTQYFGPGTRLTVL.